The 21 T cell receptor beta chains below were found in one sample sequenced in a study of radiation and T cells in renal cell carcinoma. Clones were sequenced by immunoSEQ multiplex PCR, and TCRdb holds only the in-frame ones, with some missing. The sample lists 95,000 or so clones, roughly 90% occurring once. Time point specified: baseline pretreatment blood. Regarding treatment: 15 Gy SBRT to primary tumor, nephrectomy 4 weeks later. Sequencing used blood, obtained from a patient whose treatment included radiotherapy and nephrectomy. All receptors derive from a man aged 50 to 60 with renal cell carcinoma.

The V and J genes are TRBV28 and TRBJ2-1, with D perhaps matching TRBD1 (6 bases). V lost 8 bases to trimming and J lost 6 bases, with 20 bases between them. This CDR3 spans 15 amino acids. Germline V gene data show CDR1 as MDHEN and CDR2 as SYDVKM. This CDR3 is CASSKRFADSNEQFF. The DNA of the CDR3 is TGTGCCAGCTCAAAAAGATTTGCGGACAGCAATGAGCAGTTCTTC.

The chain employs TRBV6-6 and TRBJ1-5, with no clear D. V lost 5 bases, J lost 6 bases, and 11 bases lay in between. Germline V gives CDR1 MNHNY, CDR2 SVGAGI (reference sequence). The CDR3 runs to 13 residues. The CDR3 DNA sequence: TGTGCCAGCAGTCCCCATGAGAGTCAGCCCCAGCATTTT. Its protein is CASSPHESQPQHF.

V usage is TRBV18 and J usage is TRBJ1-2; 7 positions match TRBD1. V was pared by 0 bases and J by 6 bases, with 4 bases of the junction left unmatched. Germline V lookup: CDR1 KGHSH, CDR2 LQKENI. The CDR3 is 14 amino acids. DNA of the CDR3: TGTGCCAGCTCACCACCGGCGGGACAGAATGGCTACACCTTC. Translation: CASSPPAGQNGYTF.

This clone was recorded once. The gene calls are TRBV5-1 and TRBJ2-3, with 7 bases matching TRBD2. Looked up from germline, CDR1 is SGHRS and CDR2 is YFSETQ. J lost 5 bases, V lost 4 bases, and 10 bases had no gene match. The CDR3 contains 15 residues. The CDR3 nucleotides read TGCGCCAGCAGCATTGATCCAGGGAGGGGAGATACGCAGTATTTT. Amino acid sequence: CASSIDPGRGDTQYF.

The chain joins TRBV7-9 to TRBJ2-3; possibly TRBD1 for D (6 bases). CDR1 is SEHNR, CDR2 FQNEAQ, per germline (reference sequence). The CDR3 totals 14 residues. The V end was cut by 1 base, the J end by 2 bases, with 7 bases between. Here the CDR3 reads CASSLEGVTDTQYF. As DNA, the CDR3 is TGTGCCAGCAGCTTAGAGGGGGTCACAGATACGCAGTATTTT.

V usage is TRBV19 and J usage is TRBJ2-4; 14 nucleotides match TRBD2. CDR1 and CDR2 from the germline V gene are LNHDA and SQIVND (reference sequence). Trimming took 5 bases from V and 8 from J; bases not matched to a gene: 8. CDR3 length equals 16 residues. This CDR3 reads CASSPRLAGGQHIQYF. In nucleotides, the CDR3 is TGTGCCAGTAGTCCCCGACTAGCGGGGGGGCAACACATTCAGTACTTC.

The chain is built from TRBV6-5 and TRBJ2-7; 13 bases agree with TRBD2. V trimming: 7 bases; J trimming: 6 bases; junction bases outside the gene matches: 9. Germline V gene sequence: CDR1 MNHEY, CDR2 SVGAGI. The CDR3 runs 15 residues. CDR3 region: CASTEGTSGTGEQYF. CDR3 bases: TGTGCCAGCACTGAGGGGACTAGCGGGACTGGCGAGCAGTACTTC.

The gene calls are TRBV6-6 and TRBJ1-5, with D hard to call. Looked up from germline, CDR1 is MNHNY and CDR2 is SVGAGI (reference sequence). The V gene lost 2 bases and the J gene lost 3 bases, with 14 bases spanning the gap. The CDR3 is made up of 16 amino acids. CDR3 sequence (DNA): TGTGCCAGCAGTTACGCAGGACGCGCCTCCAATCAGCCCCAGCATTTT. Translating gives CASSYAGRASNQPQHF.

In DNA form, the CDR3 reads TGTGCCAGCAGCCAAGGAGTAGGCAGCCAAGAGACCCAGTACTTC. This translates into CASSQGVGSQETQYF. The chain links TRBV14 to TRBJ2-5, with D uncertain. V lost 1 base to trimming and J lost 1 base, with 10 bases between them. CDR3 size: 15 residues. The germline gives CDR1 SGHDN, CDR2 FVKESK.

This sequence joins TRBV30 and TRBJ2-5, with 7 bases aligning to TRBD2. The CDR3 loop spans 13 amino acids. J gave up 2 bases and V 2 bases, and 2 bases lay outside the gene matches. Germline lookup yields CDR1 GTSNPN and CDR2 SVGIG (reference sequence). Written as DNA, the CDR3 is TGTGCCTGGAGTTCCGGGGGGCAAGAGACCCAGTACTTC. Its translation: CAWSSGGQETQYF.

The CDR3 sequence is CASSEGGYNSPLHF. CDR3 nucleotide sequence: TGTGCCAGCAGTGAGGGGGGATATAATTCACCCCTCCACTTT. The V call is TRBV25-1, the J call TRBJ1-6; possible D gene TRBD1, 5 bases. Germline lookup yields CDR1 MGHDK and CDR2 SYGVNS. The CDR3 loop spans 14 amino acids. The germline V and J ends were trimmed by 3 bases and 4 bases, with 7 bases remaining between them.

This clone has just one count. The V call is TRBV5-1, the J call TRBJ2-7, with a possible D match to TRBD1 (6 bases). CDR3 length: 14 amino acids. V was pared by 3 bases and J by 4 bases, with 14 bases between. CDR1 and CDR2 (germline): SGHRS, YFSETQ. CDR3 protein: CASSSPGTTYEQYF. Written as DNA, the CDR3 is TGCGCCAGCAGCTCCCCCGGGACAACATACGAGCAGTACTTC.

This chain joins TRBV5-4 and TRBJ2-5; 9 bases map to TRBD2. Germline CDR1 is SGHNT and CDR2 is YYREEE (reference sequence). With V trimmed by 4 bases and J by 1 base, 5 bases remained unmatched. This CDR3 has 15 residues. CDR3 sequence: CASSPREGFQETQYF. CDR3 nucleotides: TGTGCCAGCAGCCCGCGGGAGGGGTTCCAAGAGACCCAGTACTTC.

In this sample, this clone turned up a few times. The chain combines TRBV5-1 with TRBJ1-1; D ambiguous. Germline CDR1 SGHRS, CDR2 YFSETQ. V gave up 1 base and J gave up 1 base, with 11 bases separating them. This CDR3 contains 15 residues. CDR3 residues: CASSLTLSGNTEAFF. Written as DNA, the CDR3 is TGCGCCAGCAGCTTGACACTTTCTGGGAACACTGAAGCTTTCTTT.

The chain uses TRBV7-9 and TRBJ1-6, with D unresolved. CDR3 length equals 12 residues. Trimming pared 1 base from V and 10 bases from J, leaving 5 bases between. Germline V gene sequence: CDR1 SEHNR, CDR2 FQNEAQ (reference sequence). The DNA for the CDR3 is TGTGCCAGCAGCTTAGTCCTATCACCCCTCCACTTT. Translated: CASSLVLSPLHF.

The rearrangement links TRBV7-9 to TRBJ1-1, with 8 bases aligning to TRBD1. Germline-derived CDR1 and CDR2 are SEHNR and FQNEAQ (reference sequence). The J segment lost 4 bases and the V segment lost 5 bases, leaving 12 bases of the junction unmatched. This CDR3 has 16 amino acids. This CDR3 is CASSTYGQGGSTEAFF. The CDR3 coding sequence is TGTGCCAGCAGCACATATGGACAGGGAGGCAGCACTGAAGCTTTCTTT.

The rearrangement uses TRBV7-6 and TRBJ2-7, with TRBD1 as a possible D gene (5 bases). CDR3 length: 14 residues. Per germline, CDR1 SGHVS and CDR2 FNYEAQ. Trimming cost V 3 bases and J 2 bases, with 11 bases left between them. This CDR3 reads CASSLSGNTYEQYF. As DNA, the CDR3 is TGTGCCAGCAGCTTGTCAGGGAACACCTACGAGCAGTACTTC.

This clone was observed a single time. The chain uses TRBV19 and TRBJ2-6; D remains unclear. This CDR3 comprises 16 residues. Germline CDR1 reads LNHDA; CDR2 reads SQIVND (reference sequence). Trimming took 1 base from V and 0 from J, leaving 7 bases between them. CDR3 nucleotides: TGTGCCAGTAGTATAGGGCAGAACTCTGGGGCCAACGTCCTGACTTTC. Residues: CASSIGQNSGANVLTF.

The rearrangement joins TRBV10-3 to TRBJ2-1, with 8 nucleotides matching TRBD1. Germline assignment: CDR1 ENHRY and CDR2 SYGVKD. Trimming removed 5 bases from V and 5 bases from J; junction bases left unmatched: 8. The CDR3 contains 15 residues. This CDR3 reads CAISIRTGPNNEQFF. CDR3 coding DNA: TGTGCCATCAGTATAAGGACAGGGCCTAACAATGAGCAGTTCTTC.

This clone was detected only once. The genes are TRBV2 and TRBJ2-5; TRBD2 agrees at 8 bases. The trim removed 9 bases at V and 5 bases at J, leaving 14 bases unmatched. Germline CDR1 is SNHLY and CDR2 is FYNNEI. The CDR3 consists of 15 residues. CDR3: CASSPGGGPEETQYF. The CDR3 DNA is TGTGCCAGTTCACCTGGCGGGGGGCCCGAGGAGACCCAGTACTTC.

The CDR3: CASTKGTGITGELFF. In DNA form, the CDR3 reads TGTGCCAGCACCAAAGGAACAGGGATCACCGGGGAGCTGTTTTTT. The V gene is TRBV27, the J gene TRBJ2-2, with D tentatively TRBD1 (6 bases). The CDR3 totals 15 residues. CDR1 is MNHEY, CDR2 SMNVEV, per germline (reference sequence). Trimming took off 7 bases at V and 4 bases at J, with 16 bases between the two ends.